A single sample gave rise to the 11 T cell receptor beta chains below, sequenced in a study of molecular identifiers for immune sequencing clone quantification. TCRdb fed the PCR reads into MiXCR, producing one record per CDR3 protein. The top ten clones hold about 0.73% of a sample with over 550,000 distinct CDR3 sequences, over 25% of them seen once. The sequencing sample was made of naive CD8+ T cells from blood, with Jurkat cell RNA spiked in. Regarding subset: FACS-sorted CD8+CD4-CCR7+CD45RA+ naive T cells. These receptors were obtained from a human donor in good health. Some libraries in this study had Jurkat cell RNA spiked in.

This clonotype was seen only a few times. This chain connects TRBV11-1 to TRBJ2-5, with 8 bases identical to TRBD2. The CDR3 length is 16 residues. Per the germline V gene, CDR1 is SGHAT and CDR2 is FQDESV (reference sequence). The V and J ends lost 2 bases and 1 base, in that order; junction bases with no gene match: 6. The CDR3 DNA reads as TGTGCCAGCAGCTTACATTCTAGCGGGTTCCAAGAGACCCAGTACTTC. Amino acids: CASSLHSSGFQETQYF.

J is TRBJ2-5 and V is TRBV2; no reliable D call. The CDR3 extends over 13 amino acids. Between the trimmed V and J ends, which lost 1 base and 5 bases, there was a span of 8 bases. Per germline, CDR1 SNHLY and CDR2 FYNNEI. The CDR3 sequence is CASSEGSWETQYF. CDR3 bases: TGTGCCAGCAGTGAAGGCAGCTGGGAGACCCAGTACTTC. The variable domain in full, completed from reference TRBV2 and TRBJ2-5, reads EPEVTQTPSHQVTQMGQEVILRCVPISNHLYFYWYRQILGQKVEFLVSFYNNEISEKSEIFDDQFSVERPDGSNFTLKIRSTKLEDSAMYFCASSEGSWETQYFGPGTRLLVL.

The chain employs TRBV21-1 and TRBJ1-6; TRBD1, the table's D call, was not compared with the DNA. TRBV21-1 corresponds to a pseudogene. The CDR3 is 16 residues long. The CDR3 DNA reads as TGTGCCAGCAGCAAAGTGTCAGGGGCCGATAATTCACCCCTCCACTTT. Translating gives CASSKVSGADNSPLHF.

This clonotype came up once. The V call is TRBV7-9, the J call TRBJ1-1; D is perhaps TRBD1 (5 bases). Germline V gene data show CDR1 as SEHNR and CDR2 as FQNEAQ (reference sequence). This CDR3 comprises 13 residues. V gave up 1 base and J gave up 6 bases, with 9 bases separating them. CDR3 amino acids: CASSLGVGAEAFF. The CDR3 coding sequence is TGTGCCAGCAGCTTAGGGGTGGGGGCTGAAGCTTTCTTT.

This clonotype has a handful of counts. The chain carries TRBV10-3 and TRBJ1-3; 7 bases match TRBD1. Germline CDR1 is ENHRY and CDR2 is SYGVKD. V lost 3 bases to trimming and J lost 4 bases; unmatched junction nucleotides: 6. The CDR3 spans 15 residues. The CDR3 is CAISEVEGAGNTIYF. CDR3 DNA sequence: TGTGCCATCAGTGAAGTCGAGGGGGCCGGAAACACCATATATTTT.

The CDR3 spells CASSFQGPNTEAFF. The CDR3 DNA sequence: TGTGCCAGCAGTTTTCAGGGGCCGAACACTGAAGCTTTCTTT. The V gene is TRBV27, the J gene TRBJ1-1; D might be TRBD1 (6 bases). CDR3 length: 14 residues. Germline V CDR1 and CDR2: MNHEY, SMNVEV (reference sequence). V was shortened by 3 bases and J by 1 base, with 9 bases between the two germline ends.

The V and J genes are TRBV6-5 and TRBJ2-4; D ambiguous. Trimming cost V 2 bases and J 4 bases, with 15 bases left between them. CDR1 MNHEY and CDR2 SVGAGI come from the germline V gene. The CDR3 extends over 16 amino acids. The CDR3 DNA sequence: TGTGCCAGCAGTTACCGACCAGCCGAGCCTAAAAACATTCAGTACTTC. Translated, it gives CASSYRPAEPKNIQYF.

The table lists this clonotype with a count of one. This sequence may be a read error, since a much larger clone differs from it by one base. The chain joins TRBV5-3 to TRBJ1-4, with D perhaps matching TRBD1 (5 bases). TRBV5-3 is reported as an ORF; its role is uncertain. The CDR3 has 16 residues. The CDR3 reads CASSLDHGATGEKLFF. As DNA, the CDR3 is TGTGCCAGCAGCTTGGACCATGGGGCGACGGGAGAAAAACTGTTTTTT.

This clonotype was detected many times. The V call is TRBV28, the J call TRBJ1-1; D not certain. Germline V gene sequence: CDR1 MDHEN, CDR2 SYDVKM. The length of the CDR3 is 11 residues. The V gene lost 4 bases and the J gene lost 6 bases, with 6 bases spanning the gap. CDR3 coding DNA: TGTGCCAGCAGTTACCGGGCTGAAGCTTTCTTT. This codes for CASSYRAEAFF.

Turning to this clonotype: Being one base from a much bigger clone, this may be a read error. This rearrangement joins TRBV7-9 to TRBJ1-1; 8 bases agree with TRBD1. This CDR3 region has 15 residues. In germline, CDR1 is SEHNR, CDR2 FQNEAQ (reference sequence). Here the CDR3 reads CASSPWTGRRTEALF. For the CDR3, the DNA is TGTGCCAGCAGCCCTTGGACAGGGAGGAGGACTGAAGCTCTCTTT.

This clonotype was counted a few times. This chain uses TRBV6-5 with TRBJ1-1; D is ambiguous. This CDR3 comprises 15 residues. V gave up 0 bases and J gave up 0 bases, with 8 bases separating them. Germline CDR1 is MNHEY and CDR2 is SVGAGI. DNA of the CDR3: TGTGCCAGCAGTTACTCGAACAGTATGAACACTGAAGCTTTCTTT. This encodes CASSYSNSMNTEAFF.